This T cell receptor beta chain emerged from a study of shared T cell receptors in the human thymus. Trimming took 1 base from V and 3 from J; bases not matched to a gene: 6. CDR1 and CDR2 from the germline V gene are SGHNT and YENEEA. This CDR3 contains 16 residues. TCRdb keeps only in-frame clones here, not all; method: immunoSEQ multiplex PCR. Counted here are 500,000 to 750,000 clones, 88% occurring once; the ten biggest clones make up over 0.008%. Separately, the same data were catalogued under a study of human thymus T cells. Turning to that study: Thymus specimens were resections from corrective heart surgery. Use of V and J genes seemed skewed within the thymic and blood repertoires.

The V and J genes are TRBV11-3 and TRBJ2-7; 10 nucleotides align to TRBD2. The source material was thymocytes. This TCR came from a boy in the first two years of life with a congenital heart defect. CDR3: CASSLVTGLANYEQYF. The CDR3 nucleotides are TGTGCCAGCAGCTTAGTGACGGGACTAGCGAACTACGAGCAGTACTTC.